This T cell receptor beta chain is drawn from a study of T cells after yellow fever vaccination. The wider study: SMART-Seq v4 Ultra Low Input prepared libraries from low-cell fractions. Findings and caveats of the study: On re-exposure, the response was weaker but peaked faster, at day 5 versus 15.

TCRdb reprocessed the 5' RACE reads with MiXCR, giving one entry per CDR3 protein. Of 600,000 to 750,000 distinct CDR3 sequences detected, 12% appear once; the ten largest clones hold more than 12%. This clonotype was counted once. Its antigen is unknown. The TCR originated in a man younger than 45 who received the YFV17D yellow fever vaccine. Material: PBMCs, obtained on the day of the yellow fever booster vaccination.

The CDR3 coding sequence is TGCAGTGCTGGGGGGGCAGGGGGCACAGATACGCAGTATTTT. Its protein is CSAGGAGGTDTQYF. This chain joins TRBV20-1 and TRBJ2-3, with a possible D match to TRBD2 (7 bases). Trimming left V 5 bases short and J 1 base short, with 13 bases between. CDR3 size: 14 residues. CDR1 is DFQATT and CDR2 is SNEGSKA in the germline V gene (reference sequence).